Listed here is a single TCR beta chain. Reverse transcription of roughly 0.45 to 1 ug RNA was performed with random hexamers. From the immunoSEQ multiplex PCR reads, TCRdb called clonotypes with MiXCR, one entry per CDR3 protein. The sample shows around 140,000 distinct CDR3 sequences, around 85% of them seen only once. The length of the CDR3 is 14 residues. V shed 4 bases, J shed 4 bases, and the junction held 4 bases outside the gene matches. Germline V gene lookup returns CDR1 MNHEY and CDR2 SVGAGI. CD8+ and CD4+ T cells from blood underwent TCR beta sequencing, which was carried out in a high-throughput format. It was treatment-naive patients with stable or active relapsing-remitting disease who made up the multiple sclerosis controls. The sample originates from a study of CD8 T cells in Susac syndrome.

The sequence came from a human donor with multiple sclerosis. This sequence joins TRBV6-5 and TRBJ2-1, with TRBD2 identical over 7 bases. The sequenced sample consisted of CD8+ T cells from PBMCs. CDR3 nucleotide sequence: TGTGCCAGCAGTTCTCTAGCGGAATACAATGAGCAGTTCTTC. Translating gives CASSSLAEYNEQFF.